This T cell receptor beta chain was documented in a study of T cells in localized non-small cell lung cancer. Per germline, CDR1 SGDLS and CDR2 YYNGEE. V was clipped by 4 bases and J by 8 bases, with 12 bases between them. The CDR3 is 12 amino acids. Study-level findings and limits: Blood T cell density predicted longer survival; adjacent-lung clonality, shorter. In adjacent lung appeared a median around 55 of the top 100 tumor clones. Sequencing covered just one tumor region, so heterogeneity cannot be ruled out.

This clone was counted between two and nine times. What it binds is not known. The table came from immunoSEQ multiplex PCR; TCRdb's copy has only in-frame clones and leaves some out. The sample contains 70,000 to 85,000 clones, about 88% of which appear only once. The sequence came from a female donor older than 55 with stage I lung adenocarcinoma. This chain uses TRBV9 with TRBJ1-1; a weak D match, TRBD1 (5 bases). This material consisted of peripheral blood, taken before any cancer treatment. CDR3 region: CASSPGDGEAFF. CDR3 nucleotides: TGTGCCAGCAGCCCGGGGGACGGGGAAGCTTTCTTT.